The entry below gives a single TCR beta chain sequence along with its context. Trimming cost V 0 bases and J 4 bases, with 9 bases left between them. This CDR3 has 14 residues. The V gene's germline CDR1 is MNHEY and CDR2 SVGEGT. The library tagged each cDNA molecule with unique molecular identifiers. TCRdb reanalysed the RACE reads using MiXCR and keeps one entry per CDR3 protein. The table lists under 95,000 distinct CDR3 sequences, about 8.5% of them singletons, with approximately 2.8% in the top ten. This entry comes from a study of human T cells and chemical hapten exposure. For the study at large: 2% DPC was applied to approximately 2 cm by approximately 2 cm of upper inner arm skin for sensitization. Patients got weekly scalp diphenylcyclopropenone doses over the approximately 24-week study.

Regarding time point: pre-sensitization, week 0. Treatment here: therapeutic diphenylcyclopropenone sensitization with weekly scalp DPC. Blood sampling occurred before each patch-test application. The material sequenced was whole blood, taken in connection with sensitization to the hapten diphenylcyclopropenone (DPC). The receptor was derived from a man in his forties with alopecia areata. Some clones in this sample may be carry-over from other donors' samples. The V call is TRBV6-2 or TRBV6-3, the J call TRBJ1-2, with TRBD1 as a possible D gene (6 bases). The CDR3 loop reads CASSYSDRSYGYTF. The CDR3, as DNA: TGTGCCAGCAGTTACTCCGACAGGTCCTATGGCTACACCTTC.